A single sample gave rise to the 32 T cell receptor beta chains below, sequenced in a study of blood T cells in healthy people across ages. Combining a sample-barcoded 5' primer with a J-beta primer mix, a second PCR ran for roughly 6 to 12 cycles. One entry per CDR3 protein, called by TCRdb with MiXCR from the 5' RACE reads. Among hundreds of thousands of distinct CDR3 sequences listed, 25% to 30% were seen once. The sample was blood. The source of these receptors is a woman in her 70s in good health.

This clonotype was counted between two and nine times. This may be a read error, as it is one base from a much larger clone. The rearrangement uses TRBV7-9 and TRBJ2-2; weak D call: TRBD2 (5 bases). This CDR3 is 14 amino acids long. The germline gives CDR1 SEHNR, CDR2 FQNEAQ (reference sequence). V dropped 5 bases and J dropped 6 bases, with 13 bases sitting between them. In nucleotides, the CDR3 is TGTGCCAGCAGCCCGGTTTTGGACTCCGGGGAGCTGTTTTTT. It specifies CASSPVLDSGELFF.

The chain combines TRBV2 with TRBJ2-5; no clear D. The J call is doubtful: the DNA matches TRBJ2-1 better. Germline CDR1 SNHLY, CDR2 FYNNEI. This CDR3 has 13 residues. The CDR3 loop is CASVALTNNEQFF. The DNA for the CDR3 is TGTGCCAGTGTAGCCCTCACTAACAATGAGCAGTTCTTC.

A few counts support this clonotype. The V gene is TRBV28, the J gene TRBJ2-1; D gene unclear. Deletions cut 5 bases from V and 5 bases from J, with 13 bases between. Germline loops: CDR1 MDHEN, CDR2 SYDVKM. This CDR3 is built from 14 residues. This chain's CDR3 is CASSAPSHDNEQFF. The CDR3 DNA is TGTGCCAGCAGTGCCCCTAGTCACGACAATGAGCAGTTCTTC. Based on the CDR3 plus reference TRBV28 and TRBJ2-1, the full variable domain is DVKVTQSSRYLVKRTGEKVFLECVQDMDHENMFWYRQDPGLGLRLIYFSYDVKMKEKGDIPEGYSVSREKKERFSLILESASTNQTSMYLCASSAPSHDNEQFFGPGTRLTVL.

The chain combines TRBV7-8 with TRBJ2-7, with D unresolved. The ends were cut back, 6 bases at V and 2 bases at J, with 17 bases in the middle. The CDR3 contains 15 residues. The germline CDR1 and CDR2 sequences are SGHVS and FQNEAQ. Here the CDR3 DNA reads TGTGCCAGCAGAAGTGGCGTTATCCCAACCTACGAGCAGTACTTC. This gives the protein CASRSGVIPTYEQYF.

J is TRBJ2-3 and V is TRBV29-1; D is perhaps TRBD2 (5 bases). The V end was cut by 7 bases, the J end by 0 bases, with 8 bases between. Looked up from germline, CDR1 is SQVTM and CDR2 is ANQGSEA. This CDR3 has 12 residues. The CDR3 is CSGLRSTDTQYF. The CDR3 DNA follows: TGCAGCGGACTAAGGAGCACAGATACGCAGTATTTT.

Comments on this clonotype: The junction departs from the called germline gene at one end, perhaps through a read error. The CDR3 reads CASSRLSGNTGELFF. CDR3 nucleotides: TGTGCTAGCAGCCGCCTTAGCGGGAACACCGGGGAGCTGTTTTTT. The V call is TRBV7-7, the J call TRBJ2-2; tentative D call: TRBD2 (6 bases). Germline lookup yields CDR1 SSHAT and CDR2 FNYEAQ (reference sequence). The CDR3 extends over 15 amino acids.

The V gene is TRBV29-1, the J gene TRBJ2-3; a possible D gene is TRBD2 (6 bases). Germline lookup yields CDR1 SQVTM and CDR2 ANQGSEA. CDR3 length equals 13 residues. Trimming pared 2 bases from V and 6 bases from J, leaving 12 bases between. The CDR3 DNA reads TGCAGCGTTGAAACTGCGGGATGGGATACGCAGTATTTT. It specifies CSVETAGWDTQYF.

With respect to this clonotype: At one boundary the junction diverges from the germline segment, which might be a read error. The CDR3 DNA is TGTACCAGCAGCCCCGGAACGGGACGACCCTATAATTCACCCCTCCACTTT. This sequence encodes CTSSPGTGRPYNSPLHF. The chain links TRBV28 to TRBJ1-6; a possible D gene is TRBD1 (5 bases). The CDR3 consists of 17 residues. Looked up from germline, CDR1 is MDHEN and CDR2 is SYDVKM.

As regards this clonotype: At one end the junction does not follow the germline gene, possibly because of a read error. In nucleotides, the CDR3 is TGTGCCAGCAACCAAGGCGCACTCAACAGGGGACGAGCAACTAATGAAAAACTGTTTTTT. Its protein is CASNQGALNRGRATNEKLFF. The chain uses TRBV3-1 and TRBJ1-4, with TRBD1 matching over 7 bases. There are 20 residues in the CDR3. The germline V gene encodes CDR1 LGHDT and CDR2 YNNKEL (reference sequence).

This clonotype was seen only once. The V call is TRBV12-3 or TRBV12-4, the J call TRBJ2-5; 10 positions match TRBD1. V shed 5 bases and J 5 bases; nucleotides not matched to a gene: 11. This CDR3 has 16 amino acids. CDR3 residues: CASSRRQGAAVETQYF. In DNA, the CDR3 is TGTGCCAGCAGTCGCCGACAGGGGGCGGCAGTTGAGACCCAGTACTTC.

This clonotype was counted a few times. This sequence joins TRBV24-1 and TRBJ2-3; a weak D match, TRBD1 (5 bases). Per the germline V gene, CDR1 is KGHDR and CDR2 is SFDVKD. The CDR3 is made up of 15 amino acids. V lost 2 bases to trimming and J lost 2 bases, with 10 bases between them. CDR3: CATSDSAGPTDTQYF. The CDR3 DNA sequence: TGTGCCACCAGTGATTCGGCAGGGCCCACAGATACGCAGTATTTT.

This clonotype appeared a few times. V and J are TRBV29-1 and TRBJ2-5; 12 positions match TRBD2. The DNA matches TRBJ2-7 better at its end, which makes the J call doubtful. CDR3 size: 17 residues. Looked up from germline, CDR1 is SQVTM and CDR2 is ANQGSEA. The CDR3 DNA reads TGCAGCGTTTATTCGTCTGGACTAGCGGGACTCTCCTACGAGCAGTACTTC. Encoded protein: CSVYSSGLAGLSYEQYF.

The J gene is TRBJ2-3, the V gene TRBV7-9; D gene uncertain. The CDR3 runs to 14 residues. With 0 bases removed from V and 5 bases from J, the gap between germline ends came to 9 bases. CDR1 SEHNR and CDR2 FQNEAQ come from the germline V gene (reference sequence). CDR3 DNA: TGTGCCAGCAGCTTAGCGGGATTATTAGATACGCAGTATTTT. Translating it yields CASSLAGLLDTQYF.

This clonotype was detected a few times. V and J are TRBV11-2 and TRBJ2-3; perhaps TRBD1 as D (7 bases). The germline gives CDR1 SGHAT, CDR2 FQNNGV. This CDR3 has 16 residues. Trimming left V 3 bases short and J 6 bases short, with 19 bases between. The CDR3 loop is CASSFGGGLASDTQYF. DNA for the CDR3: TGTGCCAGCAGCTTCGGAGGGGGCCTTGCGTCGGATACGCAGTATTTT.

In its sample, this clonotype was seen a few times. As DNA, the CDR3 is TGTGCCAGCAGGGGCTCCTCACAGGGACGAGAGACCCAGTACTTC. Its translation is CASRGSSQGRETQYF. The chain employs TRBV28 and TRBJ2-5; the D gene is possibly TRBD1 (6 bases). CDR1 is MDHEN, CDR2 SYDVKM, per germline. With 6 bases removed from V and 4 bases from J, the gap between germline ends came to 18 bases. This CDR3 region has 15 residues.

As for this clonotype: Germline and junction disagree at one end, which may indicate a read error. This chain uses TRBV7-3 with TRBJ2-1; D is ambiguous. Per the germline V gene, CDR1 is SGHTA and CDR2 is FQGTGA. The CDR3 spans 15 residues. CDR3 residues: CASSQMASSYNQQFF. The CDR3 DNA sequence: TGTGCCAGCAGCCAAATGGCCTCGTCCTACAATCAGCAGTTCTTC.

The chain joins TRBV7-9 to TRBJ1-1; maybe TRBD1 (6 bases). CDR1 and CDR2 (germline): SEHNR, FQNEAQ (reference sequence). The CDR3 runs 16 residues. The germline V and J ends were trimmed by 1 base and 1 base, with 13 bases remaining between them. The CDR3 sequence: CASSLGGGQGNTEAFF. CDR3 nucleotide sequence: TGTGCCAGCAGCTTAGGCGGGGGGCAGGGGAACACTGAAGCTTTCTTT.

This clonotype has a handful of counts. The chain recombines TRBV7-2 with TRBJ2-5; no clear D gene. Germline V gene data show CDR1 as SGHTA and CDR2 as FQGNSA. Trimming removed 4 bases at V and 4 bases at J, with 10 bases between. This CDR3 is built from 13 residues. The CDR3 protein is CASSSNMGETQYF. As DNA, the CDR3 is TGTGCCAGCAGCTCGAACATGGGAGAGACCCAGTACTTC.

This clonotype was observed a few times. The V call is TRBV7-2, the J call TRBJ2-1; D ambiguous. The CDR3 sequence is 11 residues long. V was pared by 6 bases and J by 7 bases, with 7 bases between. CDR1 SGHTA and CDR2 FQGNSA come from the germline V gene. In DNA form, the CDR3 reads TGTGCCAGCAGTCATCCTAATGAGCAGTTCTTC. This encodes CASSHPNEQFF.

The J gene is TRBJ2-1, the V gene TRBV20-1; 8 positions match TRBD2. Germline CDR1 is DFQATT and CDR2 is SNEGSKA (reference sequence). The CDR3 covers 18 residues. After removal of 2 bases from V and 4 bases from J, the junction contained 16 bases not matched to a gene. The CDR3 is CSARSPGMVAGKYNEQFF. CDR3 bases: TGCAGTGCTAGATCCCCAGGAATGGTAGCGGGAAAATACAATGAGCAGTTCTTC.

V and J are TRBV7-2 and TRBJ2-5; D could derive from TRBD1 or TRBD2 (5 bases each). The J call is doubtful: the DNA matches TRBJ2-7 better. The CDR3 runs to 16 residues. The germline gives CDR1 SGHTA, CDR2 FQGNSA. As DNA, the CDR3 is TGTGCCAGCAGCACAAGAACGGGACGGAGTTACTACGAGCAGTACTTC. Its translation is CASSTRTGRSYYEQYF.

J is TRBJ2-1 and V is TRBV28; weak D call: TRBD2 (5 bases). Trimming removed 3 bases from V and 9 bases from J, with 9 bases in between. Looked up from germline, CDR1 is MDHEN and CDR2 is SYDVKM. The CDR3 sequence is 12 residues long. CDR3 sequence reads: CASSFSGIEQFF. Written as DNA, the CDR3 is TGTGCCAGCAGTTTCTCGGGAATTGAGCAGTTCTTC.

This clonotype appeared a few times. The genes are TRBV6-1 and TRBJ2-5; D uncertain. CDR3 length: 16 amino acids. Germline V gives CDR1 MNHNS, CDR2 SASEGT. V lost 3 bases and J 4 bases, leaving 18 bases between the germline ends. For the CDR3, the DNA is TGTGCCAGCAGTGATCCTTTTCAGAAGAATAGAGAGACCCAGTACTTC. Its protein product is CASSDPFQKNRETQYF.

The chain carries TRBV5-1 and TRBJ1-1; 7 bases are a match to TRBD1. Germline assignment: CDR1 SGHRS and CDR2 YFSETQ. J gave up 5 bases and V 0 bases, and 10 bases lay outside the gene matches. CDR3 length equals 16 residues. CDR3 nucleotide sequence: TGCGCCAGCAGCTTGGGACAGGGAAGTGGGGGGACTGAAGCTTTCTTT. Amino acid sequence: CASSLGQGSGGTEAFF.

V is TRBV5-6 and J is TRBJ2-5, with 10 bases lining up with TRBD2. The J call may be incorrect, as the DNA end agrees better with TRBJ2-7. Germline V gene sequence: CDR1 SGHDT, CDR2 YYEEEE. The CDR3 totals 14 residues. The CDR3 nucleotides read TGTGCCAGCAAGCGGGGGGGAAGTTACTACGAGCAGTACTTC. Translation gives CASKRGGSYYEQYF.

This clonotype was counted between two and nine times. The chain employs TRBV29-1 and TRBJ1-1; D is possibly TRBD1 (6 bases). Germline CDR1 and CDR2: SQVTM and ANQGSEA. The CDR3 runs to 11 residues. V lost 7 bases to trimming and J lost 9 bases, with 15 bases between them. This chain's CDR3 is CSGSLTGKAFF. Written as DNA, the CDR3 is TGCAGCGGCTCACTGACAGGTAAAGCTTTCTTT.

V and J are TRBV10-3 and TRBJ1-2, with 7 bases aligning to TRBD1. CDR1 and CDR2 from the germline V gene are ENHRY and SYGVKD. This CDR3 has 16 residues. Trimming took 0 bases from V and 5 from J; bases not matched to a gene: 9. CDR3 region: CAISESTGRVGYGYTF. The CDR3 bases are TGTGCCATCAGTGAGTCGACAGGGAGAGTCGGTTATGGCTACACCTTC.

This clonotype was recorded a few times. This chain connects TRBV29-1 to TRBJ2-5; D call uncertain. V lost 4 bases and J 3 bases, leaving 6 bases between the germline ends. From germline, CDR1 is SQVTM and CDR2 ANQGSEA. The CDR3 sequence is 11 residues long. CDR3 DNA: TGCAGCGTTGGCAGCAAAGAGACCCAGTACTTC. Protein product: CSVGSKETQYF.

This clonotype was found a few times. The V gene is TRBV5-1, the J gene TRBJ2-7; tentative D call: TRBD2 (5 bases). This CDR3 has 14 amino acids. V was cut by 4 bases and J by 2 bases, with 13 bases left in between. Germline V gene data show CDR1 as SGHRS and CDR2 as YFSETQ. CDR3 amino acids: CASSPAGDTYEQYF. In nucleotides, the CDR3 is TGCGCCAGCAGCCCGGCGGGTGACACCTACGAGCAGTACTTC.

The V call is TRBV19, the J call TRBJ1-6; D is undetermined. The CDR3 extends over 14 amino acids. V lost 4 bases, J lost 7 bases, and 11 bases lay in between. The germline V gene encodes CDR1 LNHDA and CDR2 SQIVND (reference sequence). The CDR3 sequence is CASSTTGGNSPLHF. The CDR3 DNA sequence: TGTGCCAGTAGTACGACGGGTGGAAATTCACCCCTCCACTTT.

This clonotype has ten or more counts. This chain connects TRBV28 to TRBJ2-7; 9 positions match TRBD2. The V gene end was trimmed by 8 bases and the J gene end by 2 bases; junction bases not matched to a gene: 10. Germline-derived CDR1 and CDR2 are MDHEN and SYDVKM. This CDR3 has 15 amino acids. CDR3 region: CASSLSAGGTYEQYF. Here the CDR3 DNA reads TGTGCCAGCTCACTGTCTGCGGGAGGGACCTACGAGCAGTACTTC.

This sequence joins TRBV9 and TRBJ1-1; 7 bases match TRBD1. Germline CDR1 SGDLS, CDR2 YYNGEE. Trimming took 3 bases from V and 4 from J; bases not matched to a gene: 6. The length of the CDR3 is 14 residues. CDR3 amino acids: CASSADRAGTEAFF. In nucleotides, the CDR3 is TGTGCCAGCAGCGCAGACAGGGCCGGCACTGAAGCTTTCTTT.